This TCR beta chain stems from a study of CXCR3-negative and CXCR3-positive naive CD8 T cells. CDR1 is SQVTM, CDR2 ANQGSEA, per germline. The CDR3 is made up of 12 amino acids. With UMI labels, 5' RACE was used to prepare the TRB cDNA libraries. Using the 5' RACE reads, TCRdb records one entry per CDR3 protein without DNA. The table lists 75,000 to 100,000 distinct CDR3 sequences. This chain joins TRBV29-1 and TRBJ2-7; TCRdb reports TRBD1, a call that lacks DNA to check it against. Sequenced: naive CXCR3- CD8+ T cells from blood. Regarding subset: CD45RO-CCR7+CD27+CD95- naive CD8+ T cells lacking CXCR3 (TNR3-). The source is a human donor in good health. Some clones in this sample may be carry-over from other donors' samples. The CDR3 sequence is CSVRDRAYEQYF.